Below, 31 T cell receptor beta chains from the same sample are listed, as sequenced in a study of multiple sclerosis patients with progressive multifocal leukoencephalopathy. Time point in this sample: before natalizumab initiation. Using immunoSEQ multiplex PCR, the repertoire was profiled, and TCRdb retains in-frame clones only, with some absent. This sample has tens of thousands of clones, with 80% to 95% found just once. Sequenced input: PBMCs. Receptors originate from a man aged 30-40 years with multiple sclerosis.

This chain connects TRBV6-5 to TRBJ2-5, with D maybe TRBD1 (6 bases). CDR1 and CDR2 from the germline V gene are MNHEY and SVGAGI. The V end lost 2 bases, the J end lost 2 bases, and 9 bases lay between the germline ends. The CDR3 runs 14 residues. For the CDR3, the DNA is TGTGCCAGCAGTTACAGAAGGGGGCAAGAGACCCAGTACTTC. Protein: CASSYRRGQETQYF.

The chain joins TRBV4-1 to TRBJ2-1; 9 bases agree with TRBD2. The trim removed 1 base at V and 7 bases at J, leaving 5 bases unmatched. The CDR3 is made up of 15 amino acids. Germline values: CDR1 MGHRA, CDR2 YSYEKL. CDR3 amino acids: CASSQVSGRENEQFF. DNA for the CDR3: TGCGCCAGCAGCCAAGTTAGCGGGAGAGAGAATGAGCAGTTCTTC.

The chain employs TRBV30 and TRBJ1-1; D call uncertain. V gave up 0 bases and J gave up 7 bases, with 6 bases separating them. The CDR3 is made up of 11 amino acids. Per the germline V gene, CDR1 is GTSNPN and CDR2 is SVGIG (reference sequence). The DNA for the CDR3 is TGTGCCTGGAGTGTAGAGATTGAAGCTTTCTTT. This gives the protein CAWSVEIEAFF.

The chain recombines TRBV13 with TRBJ1-2; 8 bases agree with TRBD1. Per the germline V gene, CDR1 is PRHDT and CDR2 is FYEKMQ (reference sequence). Trimming took 5 bases from V and 5 from J; bases not matched to a gene: 13. The CDR3 sequence is 16 residues long. For the CDR3, the DNA is TGTGCCAGCAGCCCCCACGGCAGGGGGCTAACATATGGCTACACCTTC. This sequence encodes CASSPHGRGLTYGYTF.

This rearrangement joins TRBV11-3 to TRBJ2-1; D is possibly TRBD1 (6 bases). The CDR3 spans 13 residues. Germline V CDR1 and CDR2: SGHNT, YENEEA. The V end lost 4 bases, the J end lost 8 bases, and 12 bases lay between the germline ends. The CDR3 sequence is CASSSRQAYEQFF. In nucleotides, the CDR3 is TGTGCCAGCAGCTCCCGACAGGCATATGAGCAGTTCTTC.

V usage is TRBV25-1 and J usage is TRBJ2-1; a weak D match, TRBD1 (6 bases). V lost 3 bases, J lost 0 bases, and 15 bases lay in between. Germline values: CDR1 MGHDK, CDR2 SYGVNS. The CDR3 is 17 residues long. As DNA, the CDR3 is TGTGCCAGCAGTGAGCCCACACAGGGCCGCTCCTACAATGAGCAGTTCTTC. Protein: CASSEPTQGRSYNEQFF. The full variable domain, completed using reference TRBV25-1 and TRBJ2-1, is EADIYQTPRYLVIGTGKKITLECSQTMGHDKMYWYQQDPGMELHLIHYSYGVNSTEKGDLSSESTVSRIRTEHFPLTLESARPSHTSQYLCASSEPTQGRSYNEQFFGPGTRLTVL.

The chain uses TRBV10-2 and TRBJ2-1; 8 bases are a match to TRBD2. CDR3 length: 15 amino acids. J lost 8 bases, V lost 4 bases, and 10 bases had no gene match. Germline loops: CDR1 WSHSY, CDR2 SAAADI. The chain's CDR3 is CASSGASSGGDEQFF. The DNA for the CDR3 is TGCGCCAGCAGTGGGGCTAGCAGCGGGGGAGATGAGCAGTTCTTC.

A word on this clone: The same CDR3 is also encoded by other DNA sequences in this sample. This chain connects TRBV19 to TRBJ2-7; D uncertain. CDR1 and CDR2 from the germline V gene are LNHDA and SQIVND (reference sequence). CDR3 size: 14 residues. V lost 1 base to trimming and J lost 6 bases, with 13 bases between them. The CDR3 nucleotides read TGTGCCAGTAGTATAGGACGGCCCCCCTTCGAGCAGTACGTC. Translated: CASSIGRPPFEQYV.

This rearrangement joins TRBV11-2 to TRBJ2-7, with D perhaps TRBD2 (6 bases). The germline V and J ends were trimmed by 4 bases and 2 bases, with 12 bases remaining between them. Germline lookup yields CDR1 SGHAT and CDR2 FQNNGV. There are 14 residues in the CDR3. Here the CDR3 reads CASSSGGLPYEQYV. The CDR3, as DNA: TGTGCCAGCAGCTCCGGGGGTCTGCCCTACGAGCAGTACGTC.

The V gene is TRBV4-2, the J gene TRBJ2-3; TRBD2 matches at 8 bases. V trimming: 0 bases; J trimming: 4 bases; junction bases outside the gene matches: 9. The germline CDR1 and CDR2 sequences are LGHNA and YNFKEQ. CDR3 length: 17 residues. CDR3 sequence (DNA): TGTGCCAGCAGCCAAGATCGAAGCGGGGGATACTCAGATACGCAGTATTTT. Its translation: CASSQDRSGGYSDTQYF.

This sequence joins TRBV30 and TRBJ1-6; D remains ambiguous. This CDR3 has 11 amino acids. CDR1 and CDR2 (germline): GTSNPN, SVGIG (reference sequence). The V end was cut by 0 bases, the J end by 7 bases, with 1 base between. The CDR3 DNA follows: TGTGCCTGGAGTGTAAATTCACCCCTCCACTTT. Translation: CAWSVNSPLHF. Variable domain in full (rest from reference TRBV30 and TRBJ1-6): SQTIHQWPATLVQPVGSPLSLECTVEGTSNPNLYWYRQAAGRGLQLLFYSVGIGQISSEVPQNLSASRPQDRQFILSSKKLLLSDSGFYLCAWSVNSPLHFGNGTRLTVT.

The genes are TRBV2 and TRBJ2-3, with TRBD2 matching over 7 bases. J lost 6 bases, V lost 3 bases, and 3 bases had no gene match. The germline V gene encodes CDR1 SNHLY and CDR2 FYNNEI. This CDR3 has 13 amino acids. The CDR3: CASSEGGGDTQYF. In DNA form, the CDR3 reads TGTGCCAGCAGTGAGGGGGGAGGGGATACGCAGTATTTT.

The chain is built from TRBV5-4 and TRBJ1-5; TRBD1 matches 10 bases. This CDR3 comprises 17 residues. The ends lost 4 bases at V and 2 bases at J; junction bases unmatched: 9. Germline V lookup: CDR1 SGHNT, CDR2 YYREEE (reference sequence). CDR3 coding DNA: TGTGCCAGCAGCCCAAGACAGGGGGCGCAGGGCAATCAGCCCCAGCATTTT. This translates into CASSPRQGAQGNQPQHF.

This clone was picked up one time. The V call is TRBV19, the J call TRBJ1-4, with 7 bases matching TRBD1. With 7 bases clipped from V and 5 bases from J, the junction kept 10 bases outside the gene matches. This CDR3 is built from 15 residues. CDR1 and CDR2 from the germline V gene are LNHDA and SQIVND (reference sequence). The CDR3 loop reads CASNLRQGRNEKLFF. In DNA form, the CDR3 reads TGTGCCAGTAACCTAAGACAGGGCAGAAATGAAAAACTGTTTTTT.

The chain carries TRBV5-1 and TRBJ2-1; D possibly corresponds to TRBD2 (6 bases). Germline CDR1 reads SGHRS; CDR2 reads YFSETQ. Trimming pared 5 bases from V and 2 bases from J, leaving 11 bases between. The CDR3 has 14 amino acids. CDR3 residues: CASRRVAAYNEQFF. The CDR3 DNA is TGCGCCAGCAGGCGGGTAGCGGCCTACAATGAGCAGTTCTTC.

The V and J genes are TRBV4-2 and TRBJ2-1; 11 bases align to TRBD2. Germline V gene data show CDR1 as LGHNA and CDR2 as YNFKEQ. After removal of 4 bases from V and 2 bases from J, the junction contained 4 bases not matched to a gene. The CDR3 contains 16 residues. Here the CDR3 DNA reads TGTGCCAGCAGCCGAACGACTAGCGGGGCCTACAATGAGCAGTTCTTC. This translates into CASSRTTSGAYNEQFF.

The CDR3 sequence is CASSARDRGVLGNQPQHF. The CDR3 DNA follows: TGTGCCAGCAGCGCCCGGGACAGGGGGGTTTTGGGCAATCAGCCCCAGCATTTT. The chain couples TRBV7-8 to TRBJ1-5, with TRBD1 matching over 11 bases. The V segment lost 5 bases and the J segment 2 bases; nucleotides outside the gene matches: 11. CDR1 is SGHVS and CDR2 is FQNEAQ in the germline V gene. The CDR3 contains 18 residues.

The chain uses TRBV6-5 and TRBJ2-4; D is perhaps TRBD1 or TRBD2 (5 bases each). The CDR3 contains 13 residues. Per germline, CDR1 MNHEY and CDR2 SVGAGI. Deletions cut 5 bases from V and 5 bases from J, with 10 bases between. The CDR3 sequence is CASSRGVQNIQYF. The CDR3 nucleotides read TGTGCCAGCAGTAGAGGGGTCCAAAACATTCAGTACTTC.

This chain connects TRBV29-1 to TRBJ2-7; D remains ambiguous. The CDR3 is 12 residues long. Trimming removed 6 bases from V and 2 bases from J, with 11 bases in between. In germline, CDR1 is SQVTM, CDR2 ANQGSEA. Here the CDR3 DNA reads TGCAGCGTCCAAGAACAGACCTACGAGCAGTACTTC. It encodes CSVQEQTYEQYF.

The V call is TRBV7-9, the J call TRBJ1-1; tentatively, D is TRBD1 (5 bases). Germline V CDR1 and CDR2: SEHNR, FQNEAQ (reference sequence). The V end was cut by 0 bases, the J end by 11 bases, with 16 bases between. The CDR3 has 14 residues. DNA of the CDR3: TGTGCCAGCAGCTTAGCGCACCCGGGGCAGCGGGCTTTCTTT. Translated, it gives CASSLAHPGQRAFF.

J is TRBJ2-1 and V is TRBV7-7; 9 bases fit TRBD2. After removal of 1 base from V and 9 bases from J, the junction contained 7 bases not matched to a gene. Germline V gives CDR1 SSHAT, CDR2 FNYEAQ (reference sequence). The CDR3 is 15 amino acids. This CDR3 is CASSLDSGSYGEQFF. The CDR3 DNA sequence: TGTGCCAGCAGCTTAGATAGCGGGAGTTATGGTGAGCAGTTCTTC.

The J gene is TRBJ2-5, the V gene TRBV25-1, with a tentative D call TRBD2 (5 bases). This CDR3 has 12 residues. Trimming cost V 8 bases and J 4 bases, with 11 bases left between them. CDR1 is MGHDK, CDR2 SYGVNS, per germline. The CDR3 sequence: CASGSEGETQYF. The DNA for the CDR3 is TGTGCCAGCGGGAGCGAGGGAGAGACCCAGTACTTC.

The rearrangement joins TRBV2 to TRBJ2-5, with D perhaps matching TRBD2 (6 bases). V was clipped by 5 bases and J by 5 bases, with 12 bases between them. Germline-derived CDR1 and CDR2 are SNHLY and FYNNEI. CDR3 size: 13 residues. The CDR3 is CASSLDGGETQYF. CDR3 in DNA: TGTGCCAGCAGTTTGGATGGGGGGGAGACCCAGTACTTC.

About this clone itself: The same CDR3 also results from other DNA sequences found in this sample. The chain links TRBV19 to TRBJ1-1; TRBD1 is a possible D gene (5 bases). Per germline, CDR1 LNHDA and CDR2 SQIVND (reference sequence). Trimming removed 3 bases from V and 1 base from J, with 6 bases in between. The CDR3 is made up of 13 amino acids. This CDR3 is CASSIGQNTEAFF. CDR3 nucleotide sequence: TGTGCCAGTAGTATCGGACAGAACACTGAAGCTTTCTTT.

The CDR3 loop is CASSKRGDSNQPQHF. CDR3 DNA sequence: TGCGCCAGCAGCAAGAGGGGGGATAGCAATCAGCCCCAGCATTTT. The gene calls are TRBV5-1 and TRBJ1-5; possible D gene TRBD1, 6 bases. CDR1 is SGHRS, CDR2 YFSETQ, per germline. The CDR3 has 15 amino acids. V lost 4 bases and J 0 bases, leaving 11 bases between the germline ends.

The V call is TRBV7-6, the J call TRBJ1-2; no definite D call. V was shortened by 2 bases and J by 3 bases, with 13 bases between the two germline ends. The CDR3 is 15 residues long. The germline V gene encodes CDR1 SGHVS and CDR2 FNYEAQ. CDR3 protein: CASSLIEEGDYGYTF. CDR3 bases: TGTGCCAGCAGCTTAATTGAGGAGGGTGACTATGGCTACACCTTC.

The CDR3 protein is CASSLVERANTEAFF. In nucleotides, the CDR3 is TGCGCCAGCAGCTTGGTAGAACGGGCGAACACTGAAGCTTTCTTT. The chain joins TRBV5-1 to TRBJ1-1; D ambiguous. Germline assignment: CDR1 SGHRS and CDR2 YFSETQ. The CDR3 contains 15 residues. The ends were cut back, 0 bases at V and 1 base at J, with 10 bases in the middle.

The chain recombines TRBV11-3 with TRBJ2-1, with TRBD2 identical over 11 bases. V shed 5 bases, J shed 7 bases, and the junction held 13 bases outside the gene matches. The CDR3 extends over 17 amino acids. Germline loops: CDR1 SGHNT, CDR2 YENEEA. CDR3 region: CASSPTQLAGVLNEQFF. CDR3 DNA sequence: TGTGCCAGCAGCCCCACTCAACTAGCGGGAGTCCTGAATGAGCAGTTCTTC.

CDR3 sequence: CASHALPGTRNTEAFF. The CDR3, as DNA: TGTGCCAGCCACGCGTTACCCGGGACTAGGAACACTGAAGCTTTCTTT. The chain joins TRBV7-8 to TRBJ1-1, with D perhaps matching TRBD1 (5 bases). CDR3 length: 16 amino acids. The V end was cut by 8 bases, the J end by 1 base, with 20 bases between. Per germline, CDR1 SGHVS and CDR2 FQNEAQ.

The chain couples TRBV21-1 to TRBJ2-5; the table calls TRBD2, which could not be checked here. TRBV21-1 is annotated as a pseudogene. The CDR3 covers 17 residues. The CDR3 region has the DNA TGTGCCAGCAGCAAAGCAAGGGTACGGGAGGGCCCCGAGACCCAGTACTTC. Residues: CASSKARVREGPETQYF.

In this sample, this clone turned up once. The V call is TRBV6-5, the J call TRBJ2-5; TRBD1 is a possible D gene (6 bases). The ends were cut back, 2 bases at V and 0 bases at J, with 10 bases in the middle. The germline CDR1 and CDR2 sequences are MNHEY and SVGAGI. The CDR3 length is 15 residues. CDR3 in DNA: TGTGCCAGCAGTTACCTCGGGACATACCAAGAGACCCAGTACTTC. Its translation is CASSYLGTYQETQYF.